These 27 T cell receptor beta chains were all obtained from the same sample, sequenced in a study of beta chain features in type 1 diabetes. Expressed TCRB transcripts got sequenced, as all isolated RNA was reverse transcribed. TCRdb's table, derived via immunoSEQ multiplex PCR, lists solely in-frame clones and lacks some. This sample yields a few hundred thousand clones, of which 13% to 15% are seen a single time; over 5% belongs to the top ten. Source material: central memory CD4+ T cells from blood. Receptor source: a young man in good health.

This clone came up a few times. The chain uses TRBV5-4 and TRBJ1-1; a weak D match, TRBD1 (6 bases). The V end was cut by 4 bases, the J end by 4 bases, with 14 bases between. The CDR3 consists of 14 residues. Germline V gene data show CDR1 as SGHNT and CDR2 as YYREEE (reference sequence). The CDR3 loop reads CASSVNRDGTEAFF. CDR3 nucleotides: TGTGCCAGCAGCGTAAACAGGGATGGCACTGAAGCTTTCTTT.

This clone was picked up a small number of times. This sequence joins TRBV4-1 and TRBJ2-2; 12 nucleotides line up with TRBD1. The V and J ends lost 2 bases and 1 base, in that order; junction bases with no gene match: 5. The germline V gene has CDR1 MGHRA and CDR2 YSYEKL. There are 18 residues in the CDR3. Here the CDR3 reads CASSQRGQGARNTGELFF. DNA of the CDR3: TGCGCCAGCAGCCAACGGGGACAGGGGGCGAGGAACACCGGGGAGCTGTTTTTT.

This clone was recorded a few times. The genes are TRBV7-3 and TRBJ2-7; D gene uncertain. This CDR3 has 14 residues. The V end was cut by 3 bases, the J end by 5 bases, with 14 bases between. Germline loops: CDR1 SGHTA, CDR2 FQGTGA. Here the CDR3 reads CASSFLCMLNEQYV. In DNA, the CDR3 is TGTGCCAGCAGCTTCCTGTGCATGTTGAACGAGCAGTACGTC.

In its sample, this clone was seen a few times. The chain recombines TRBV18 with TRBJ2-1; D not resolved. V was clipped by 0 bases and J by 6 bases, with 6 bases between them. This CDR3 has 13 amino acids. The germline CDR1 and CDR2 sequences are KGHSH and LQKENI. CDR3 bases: TGTGCCAGCTCACCACCCGTCCTCAATGAGCAGTTCTTC. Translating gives CASSPPVLNEQFF. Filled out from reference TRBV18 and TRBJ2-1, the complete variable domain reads NAGVMQNPRHLVRRRGQEARLRCSPMKGHSHVYWYRQLPEEGLKFMVYLQKENIIDESGMPKERFSAEFPKEGPSILRIQQVVRGDSAAYFCASSPPVLNEQFFGPGTRLTVL.

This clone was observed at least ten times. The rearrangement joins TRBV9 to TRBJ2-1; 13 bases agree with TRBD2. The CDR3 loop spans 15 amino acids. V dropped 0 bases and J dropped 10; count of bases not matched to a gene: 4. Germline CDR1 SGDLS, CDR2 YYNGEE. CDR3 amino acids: CASSVGTSGGAEQFF. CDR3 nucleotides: TGTGCCAGCAGCGTAGGAACTAGCGGGGGGGCCGAGCAGTTCTTC.

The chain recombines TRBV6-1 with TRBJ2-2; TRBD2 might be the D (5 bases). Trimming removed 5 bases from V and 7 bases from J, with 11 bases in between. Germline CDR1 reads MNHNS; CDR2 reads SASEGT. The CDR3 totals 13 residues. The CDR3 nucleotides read TGTGCCAGCAGTCCTGGGGAGCACGGGGAGCTGTTTTTT. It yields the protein CASSPGEHGELFF.

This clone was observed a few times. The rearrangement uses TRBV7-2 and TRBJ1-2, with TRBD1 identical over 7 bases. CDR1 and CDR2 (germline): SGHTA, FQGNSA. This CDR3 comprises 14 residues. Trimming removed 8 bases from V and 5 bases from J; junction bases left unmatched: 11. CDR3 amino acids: CASRDPRGSYGYTF. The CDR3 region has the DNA TGTGCCAGCCGGGACCCCAGGGGGAGTTATGGCTACACCTTC.

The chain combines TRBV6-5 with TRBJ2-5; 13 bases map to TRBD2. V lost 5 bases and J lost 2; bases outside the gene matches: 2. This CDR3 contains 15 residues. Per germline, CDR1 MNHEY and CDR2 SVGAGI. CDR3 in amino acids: CASSRTSGGQETQYF. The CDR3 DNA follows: TGTGCCAGCAGTCGGACTAGCGGGGGACAAGAGACCCAGTACTTC.

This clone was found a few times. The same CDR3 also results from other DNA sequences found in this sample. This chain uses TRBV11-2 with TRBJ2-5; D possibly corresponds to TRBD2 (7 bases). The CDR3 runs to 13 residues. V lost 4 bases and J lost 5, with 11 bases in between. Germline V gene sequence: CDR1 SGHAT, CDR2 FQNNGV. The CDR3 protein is CASSWGGRETQYF. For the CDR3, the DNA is TGTGCCAGCAGCTGGGGGGGGCGTGAGACCCAGTACTTC.

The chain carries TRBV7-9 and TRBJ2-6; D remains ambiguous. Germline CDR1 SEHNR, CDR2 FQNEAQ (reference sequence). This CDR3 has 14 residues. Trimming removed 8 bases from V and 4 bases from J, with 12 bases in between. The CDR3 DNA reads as TGTGCCAGCGCTGACAATTCGGGGGCCAACGTCCTGACTTTC. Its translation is CASADNSGANVLTF.

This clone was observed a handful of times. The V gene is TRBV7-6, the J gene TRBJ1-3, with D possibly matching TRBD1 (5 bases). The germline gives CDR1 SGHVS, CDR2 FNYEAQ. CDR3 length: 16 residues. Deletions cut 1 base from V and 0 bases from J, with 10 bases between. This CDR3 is CASSLGRGTSGNTIYF. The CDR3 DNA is TGTGCCAGCAGCTTAGGGAGGGGAACCTCTGGAAACACCATATATTTT.

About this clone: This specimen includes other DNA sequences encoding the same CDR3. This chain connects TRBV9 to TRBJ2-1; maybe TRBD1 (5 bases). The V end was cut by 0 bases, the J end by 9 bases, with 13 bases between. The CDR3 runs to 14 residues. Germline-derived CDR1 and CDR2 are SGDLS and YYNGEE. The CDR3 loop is CASSVGQGLGEQFF. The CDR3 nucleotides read TGTGCCAGCAGCGTAGGGCAGGGTTTGGGTGAGCAGTTCTTC.

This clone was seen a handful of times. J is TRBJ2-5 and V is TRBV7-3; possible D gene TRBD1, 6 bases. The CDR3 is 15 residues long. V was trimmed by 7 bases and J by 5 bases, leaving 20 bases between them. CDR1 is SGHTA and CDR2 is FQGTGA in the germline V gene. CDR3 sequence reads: CASTRGSGTMETQYF. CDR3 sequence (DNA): TGTGCCAGCACGAGGGGTTCAGGGACAATGGAGACCCAGTACTTC. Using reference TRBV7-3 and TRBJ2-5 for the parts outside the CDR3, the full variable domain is GAGVSQTPSNKVTEKGKYVELRCDPISGHTALYWYRQSLGQGPEFLIYFQGTGAADDSGLPNDRFFAVRPEGSVSTLKIQRTERGDSAVYLCASTRGSGTMETQYFGPGTRLLVL.

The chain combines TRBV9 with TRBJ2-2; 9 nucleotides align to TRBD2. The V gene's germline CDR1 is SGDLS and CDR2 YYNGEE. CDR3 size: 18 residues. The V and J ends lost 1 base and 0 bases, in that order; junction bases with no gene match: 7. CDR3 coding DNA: TGTGCCAGCAGCGTAACCAGCGGGGGGACCGCGAACACCGGGGAGCTGTTTTTT. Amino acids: CASSVTSGGTANTGELFF.

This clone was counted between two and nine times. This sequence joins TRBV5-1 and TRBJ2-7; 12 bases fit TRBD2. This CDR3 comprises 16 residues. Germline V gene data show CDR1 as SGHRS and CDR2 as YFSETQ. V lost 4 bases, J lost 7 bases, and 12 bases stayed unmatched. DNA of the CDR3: TGCGCCAGCAGCCCCACGACTAGCGGGGGACTGAGGGAGCAGTACTTC. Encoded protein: CASSPTTSGGLREQYF.

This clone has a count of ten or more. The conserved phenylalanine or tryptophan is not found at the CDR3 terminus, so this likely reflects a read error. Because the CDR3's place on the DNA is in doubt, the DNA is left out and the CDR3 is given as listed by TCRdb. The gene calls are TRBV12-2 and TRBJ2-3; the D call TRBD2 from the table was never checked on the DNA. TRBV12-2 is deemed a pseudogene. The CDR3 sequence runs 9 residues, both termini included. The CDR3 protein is CASRSQRAP.

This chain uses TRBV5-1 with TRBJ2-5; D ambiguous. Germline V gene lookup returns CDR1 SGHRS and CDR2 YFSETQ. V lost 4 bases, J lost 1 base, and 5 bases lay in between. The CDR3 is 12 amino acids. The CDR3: CASSRAQETQYF. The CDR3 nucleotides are TGCGCCAGCAGCAGGGCCCAAGAGACCCAGTACTTC.

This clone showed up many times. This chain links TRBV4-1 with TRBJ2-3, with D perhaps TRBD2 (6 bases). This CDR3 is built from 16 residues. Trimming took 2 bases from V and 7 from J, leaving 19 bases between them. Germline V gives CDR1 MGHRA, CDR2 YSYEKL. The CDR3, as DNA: TGCGCCAGCAGCCAAAAGGAGGGCTGGGGCACGAATACGCAGTATTTT. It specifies CASSQKEGWGTNTQYF.

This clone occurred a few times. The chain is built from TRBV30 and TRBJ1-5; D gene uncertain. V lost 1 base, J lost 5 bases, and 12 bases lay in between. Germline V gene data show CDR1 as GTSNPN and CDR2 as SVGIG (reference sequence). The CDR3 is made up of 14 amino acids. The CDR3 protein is CAWSEGSMDQPQHF. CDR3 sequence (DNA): TGTGCCTGGAGTGAAGGGAGTATGGATCAGCCCCAGCATTTT.

This chain's CDR3 is CASSVESAGGGTEAFF. The CDR3 DNA is TGTGCCAGCAGCGTAGAGTCGGCAGGGGGAGGCACTGAAGCTTTCTTT. The J gene is TRBJ1-1, the V gene TRBV9; 7 bases line up with TRBD1. Germline V gene sequence: CDR1 SGDLS, CDR2 YYNGEE. V dropped 0 bases and J dropped 4; count of bases not matched to a gene: 9. This CDR3 comprises 16 residues.

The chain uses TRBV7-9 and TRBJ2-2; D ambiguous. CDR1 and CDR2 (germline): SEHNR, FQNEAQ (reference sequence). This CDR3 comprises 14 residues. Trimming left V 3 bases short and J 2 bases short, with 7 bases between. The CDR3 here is CASSFQTNTGELFF. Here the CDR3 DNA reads TGTGCCAGCAGCTTCCAGACAAACACCGGGGAGCTGTTTTTT.

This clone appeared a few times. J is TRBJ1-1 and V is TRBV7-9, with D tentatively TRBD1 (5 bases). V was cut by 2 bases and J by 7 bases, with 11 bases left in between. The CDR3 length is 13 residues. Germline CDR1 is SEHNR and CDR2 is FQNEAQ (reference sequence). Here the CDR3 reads CASSLISGGEAFF. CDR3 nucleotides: TGTGCCAGCAGCTTAATTTCTGGGGGTGAAGCTTTCTTT.

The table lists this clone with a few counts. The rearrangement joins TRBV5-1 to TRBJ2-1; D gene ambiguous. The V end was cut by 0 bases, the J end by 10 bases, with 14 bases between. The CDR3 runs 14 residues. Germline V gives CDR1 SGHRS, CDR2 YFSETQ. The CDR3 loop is CASSLATARYEQFF. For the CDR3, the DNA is TGCGCCAGCAGCTTGGCCACCGCCCGGTACGAGCAGTTCTTC.

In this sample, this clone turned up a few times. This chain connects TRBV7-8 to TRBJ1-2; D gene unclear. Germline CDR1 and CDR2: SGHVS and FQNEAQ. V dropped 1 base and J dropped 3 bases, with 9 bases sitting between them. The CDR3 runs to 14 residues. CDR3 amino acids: CASSLDSDYYGYTF. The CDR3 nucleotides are TGTGCCAGCAGCTTAGATTCCGACTACTATGGCTACACCTTC.

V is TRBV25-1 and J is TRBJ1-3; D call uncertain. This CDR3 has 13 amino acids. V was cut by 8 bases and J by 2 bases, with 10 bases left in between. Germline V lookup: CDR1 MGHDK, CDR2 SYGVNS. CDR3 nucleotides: TGTGCCAGCTCTGGGGATGCTGGAAACACCATATATTTT. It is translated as CASSGDAGNTIYF.

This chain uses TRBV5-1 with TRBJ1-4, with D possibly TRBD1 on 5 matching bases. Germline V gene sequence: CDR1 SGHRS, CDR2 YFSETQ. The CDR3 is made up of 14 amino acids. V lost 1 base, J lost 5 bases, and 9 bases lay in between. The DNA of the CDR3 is TGCGCCAGCAGCTTGAGGGACGGGAATGAAAAACTGTTTTTT. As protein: CASSLRDGNEKLFF.

The CDR3 loop reads CASRAGALSNQPQHF. The CDR3 DNA reads as TGTGCCAGCAGAGCCGGGGCGTTGAGCAATCAGCCCCAGCATTTT. The J gene is TRBJ1-5, the V gene TRBV6-1; a possible D gene is TRBD1 (5 bases). Germline loops: CDR1 MNHNS, CDR2 SASEGT. Trimming took off 6 bases at V and 1 base at J, with 13 bases between the two ends. This CDR3 is built from 15 residues.